These T cell receptor beta chains were read from a single sample in a study of OX40 agonist ivuxolimab in advanced cancers. Clones were read by immunoSEQ multiplex PCR, and TCRdb kept only the in-frame ones, dropping some. Here the sample spans 90,000 or so clones, 75% to 90% being singletons. Sequencing used CD4+ or CD8+ T cells sorted from blood, obtained in a trial of the OX40 agonist ivuxolimab. The receptors were gathered from an adult with an advanced solid tumor such as melanoma, head and neck, liver or kidney cancer. Both conserved end residues are part of each CDR3.

j_call: TRBJ2-2; v_call: TRBV28; cdr3_length: 17; cdr3_aa: CASSRGKTGGGDGELFF
j_call: TRBJ1-1; v_call: TRBV4-2; cdr3_length: 13; cdr3_aa: CASSPQGAREAFF
j_call: -; v_call: TRBV29-1; cdr3_length: 16; cdr3_aa: CSVVGGLAGGSYEQYF
j_call: TRBJ2-5; v_call: TRBV6-1; cdr3_length: 14; cdr3_aa: CASSLNPARETQYF
j_call: TRBJ1-1; v_call: TRBV18; cdr3_length: 15; cdr3_aa: CASSPIAEGGPEAFF
j_call: TRBJ2-5; v_call: TRBV5-1; cdr3_length: 16; cdr3_aa: CASSISPTDVQETQYF
j_call: TRBJ2-5; v_call: TRBV5-4; cdr3_length: 13; cdr3_aa: CASGTWGGETQYF
j_call: TRBJ1-3; v_call: TRBV4-2; cdr3_length: 17; cdr3_aa: CASSQTGAAVSGNTIYF
j_call: TRBJ1-5; v_call: TRBV18; cdr3_length: 16; cdr3_aa: CASSPQQGASNQPQHF
j_call: TRBJ2-1; v_call: TRBV4-3; cdr3_length: 16; cdr3_aa: CASSQEGASGNNEQFF
j_call: TRBJ2-7; v_call: TRBV5-1; cdr3_length: 16; cdr3_aa: CASSLASMGFTYEQYF
j_call: TRBJ1-1; v_call: TRBV30; cdr3_length: 19; cdr3_aa: CAWSVTHLLPGRQNTEAFF
j_call: TRBJ2-2; v_call: TRBV7-2; cdr3_length: 13; cdr3_aa: CASSLDGSGELFF
j_call: TRBJ2-3; v_call: TRBV4-3; cdr3_length: 18; cdr3_aa: CASSQGGPSGGWADTQYF
j_call: TRBJ2-7; v_call: TRBV28; cdr3_length: 14; cdr3_aa: CASIRPGQGYEQYF